This TCR beta chain was identified during a study of blood T cell repertoires in COVID-19. The repertoire was sequenced with immunoSEQ multiplex PCR; TCRdb's copy has only in-frame clones and lacks some. The sample contains about 120,000 clones, 79% of which appear only once. Germline values: CDR1 SGHTA, CDR2 FQGNSA. The ends were cut back, 3 bases at V and 3 bases at J, with 11 bases in the middle. The CDR3 has 14 amino acids. The sequence was collected from a woman of 80 years or more with acute or convalescent COVID-19. The sequenced sample consisted of peripheral blood. The genes are TRBV7-2 and TRBJ1-2; TRBD1 is a possible D gene (5 bases). As DNA, the CDR3 is TGTGCCAGCAGCTTTCAAGGGGCAGACTATGGCTACACCTTC. Translation: CASSFQGADYGYTF.